This T cell receptor beta chain was documented in a study of identical twins. The germline CDR1 and CDR2 sequences are MNHEY and SMNVEV (reference sequence). The CDR3 totals 14 residues. V lost 5 bases to trimming and J lost 5 bases; unmatched junction nucleotides: 8. Via MiXCR, TCRdb re-called the 5' RACE reads, giving one row per CDR3 protein. The table lists around 220,000 distinct CDR3 sequences, more than 9% of them singletons. This clonotype originated in a man in his fifties or sixties in good health. Sequenced sample: memory T cells sorted from blood. The chain uses TRBV27 and TRBJ2-7, with 8 bases that match TRBD1. The CDR3 DNA follows: TGTGCCAGCAGTATAAAGAGACAGGGGAACGAGCAGTACTTC. As protein: CASSIKRQGNEQYF.